This record covers a single T cell receptor beta chain. Donors in Cohort 3 counted as recovered after two negative PCRs, clearance, or symptom resolution. The data were obtained in a study of blood T cell repertoires in COVID-19. In the study overall: PBMCs, B-cell-depleted T cells, or T cells provided the cDNA or gDNA that made up the material.

V shed 1 base, J shed 6 bases, and the junction held 6 bases outside the gene matches. The CDR3 totals 14 residues. CDR1 and CDR2 from the germline V gene are SGHVS and FNYEAQ. Data came from immunoSEQ multiplex PCR; TCRdb stores just in-frame clones and leaves some out. The repertoire consists of about 290,000 clones, with about nine tenths occurring once and the leading ten covering 1.7%. The rearrangement links TRBV7-6 to TRBJ2-7, with 7 bases aligning to TRBD2. Sequenced input: PBMCs or T cells enriched from blood (not recorded which). The sequence was collected from a woman in her thirties or forties who had recovered from COVID-19. The DNA of the CDR3 is TGTGCCAGCAGCTTAGGGGGGGAGGGTGGCGAGCAGTACTTC. Amino acids: CASSLGGEGGEQYF.